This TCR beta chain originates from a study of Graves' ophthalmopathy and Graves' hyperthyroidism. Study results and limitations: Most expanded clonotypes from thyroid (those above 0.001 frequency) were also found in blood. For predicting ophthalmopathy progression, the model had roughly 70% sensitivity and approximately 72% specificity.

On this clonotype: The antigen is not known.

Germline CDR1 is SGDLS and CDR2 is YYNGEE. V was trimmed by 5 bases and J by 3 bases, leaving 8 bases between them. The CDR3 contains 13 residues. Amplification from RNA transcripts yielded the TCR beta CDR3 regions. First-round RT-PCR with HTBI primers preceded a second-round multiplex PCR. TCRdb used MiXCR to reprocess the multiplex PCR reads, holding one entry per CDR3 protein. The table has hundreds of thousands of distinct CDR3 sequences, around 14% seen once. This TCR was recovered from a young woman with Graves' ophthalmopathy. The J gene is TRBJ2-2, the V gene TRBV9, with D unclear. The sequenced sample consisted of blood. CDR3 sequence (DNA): TGTGCCAGCAGTGCCACGCACACCGGGGAGCTGTTTTTT. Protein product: CASSATHTGELFF.